This T cell receptor (beta chain) was obtained from a study of blood T cell repertoires in COVID-19 (TCRdb year 2020). Some background on the complete study: Samples covering the acute and convalescent phases of COVID-19 were provided by collaborators in the United States, Italy and Spain. The prospective study material was composed of cDNA or gDNA derived from T cells, B-cell-depleted T cells, or PBMCs. The dataset comprised deeply sampled blood TCRbeta repertoires from subjects exposed to, actively infected with, or recovered from COVID-19. The repertoires were released in a freely available public database intended as a resource for research on the immune response to SARS-CoV-2. The samples were drawn from two sources: the first 160 participants of the ongoing ImmuneRACE study, and fewer than 1,500 subjects contributed by 6 global collaborators. A de-identified subject ID, COVID-19 status, age in years and sex were almost always included in the sample metadata. Where available, HLA class I and class II types were obtained from metadata supplied by the sample provider rather than from assay-based typing. General findings and caveats noted by the study authors: How much clinical and demographic metadata was included differed by source and by participant, and the metadata was provided uncurated.

Enrolling through a virtual design, the prospective study's participants ranged in age from about 18 to 100 years and lived across roughly 24 United States geographic areas. In the prospective study, cohorts were assigned on the basis of participant-reported clinical history obtained from a screening survey and a study questionnaire. ImmuneRACE Cohort 3 recovered participants were defined by two consecutive negative NP/OP PCR tests, healthcare professional clearance, or symptom resolution. In the prospective study, whole blood, serum and a nasopharyngeal or oropharyngeal swab were collected from each participant by mobile phlebotomists. Participants in the prospective study had the option to provide additional blood draws and questionnaires over a roughly 2-month period. Before DNA extraction, blood samples from the prospective study were shipped at room temperature or frozen. The immunoSEQ Assay, a bias-controlled multiplex PCR, was used to amplify TCRbeta CDR3 regions from genomic DNA. Concerning the study's data processing: Nucleated cell counts per sample were estimated from amplification of reference gene primers within the assay. Sequence reads were collapsed and filtered to measure the absolute abundance of every unique TCRbeta CDR3 rearrangement. For each sample, productive Simpson clonality was calculated as the square root of Simpson's diversity index over productive rearrangements. TCRdb stores this immuneACCESS table with in-frame sequences only. Part of the clones is absent; in the studies checked, under half of the shortfall reflects unresolved V genes, and no reason is known for the rest. The DNA was the basis for D and trimming; V, J and clone size are from that table. The sample table contains about 380,000 clones; only one count was recorded for more than 70% of them. The top ten hold roughly 1.2% of the sample.

On this clone: Its target antigen remains unknown. Per-base qualities were not stored, and no clone one base away is much larger.

V and J lose 3 bases and 7 bases, and a span of 16 bases separates them. The CDR3 holds 14 amino acids from the cysteine to the phenylalanine. Just CDR3 DNA is preserved here, 42 bases in frame from base 1. As encoded in the germline V gene, CDR1 is ENHRY while CDR2 is SYGVKD. The TCR originated in a woman under 30 who had recovered from COVID-19. Recombination linked TRBV10-3 to TRBJ2-7; the D gene is possibly TRBD1, with 5 bases matching. Material: PBMCs or T cells enriched from blood (not recorded which). The DNA sequence is as follows: TGTGCCATCAGTGACCCGATCCCCAGGGCTGAGCAGTACTTC. Translated, it reads CAISDPIPRAEQYF.